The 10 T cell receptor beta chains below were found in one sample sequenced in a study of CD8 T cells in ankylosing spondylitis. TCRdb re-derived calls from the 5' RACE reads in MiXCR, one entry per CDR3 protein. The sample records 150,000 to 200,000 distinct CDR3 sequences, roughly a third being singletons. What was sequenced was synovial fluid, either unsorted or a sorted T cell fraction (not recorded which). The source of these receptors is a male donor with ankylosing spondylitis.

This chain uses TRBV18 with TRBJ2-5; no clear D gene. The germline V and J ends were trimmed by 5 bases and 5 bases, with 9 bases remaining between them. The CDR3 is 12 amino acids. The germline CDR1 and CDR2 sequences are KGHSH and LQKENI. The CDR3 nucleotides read TGTGCCAGCTCAGAACGACTTGAGACCCAGTACTTC. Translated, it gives CASSERLETQYF.

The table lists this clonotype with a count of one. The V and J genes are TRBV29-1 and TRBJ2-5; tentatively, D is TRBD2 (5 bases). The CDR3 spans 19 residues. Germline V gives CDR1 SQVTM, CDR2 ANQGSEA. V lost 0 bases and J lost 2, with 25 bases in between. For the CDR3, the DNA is TGCAGCGTTGAAGAGGACTCCGATAGAACCCTCATGAAACAAGAGACCCAGTACTTC. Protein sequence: CSVEEDSDRTLMKQETQYF.

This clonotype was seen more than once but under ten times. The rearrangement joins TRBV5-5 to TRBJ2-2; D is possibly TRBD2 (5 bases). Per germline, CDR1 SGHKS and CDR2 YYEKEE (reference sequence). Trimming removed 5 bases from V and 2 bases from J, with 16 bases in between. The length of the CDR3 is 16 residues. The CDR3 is CASREGGPINTGELFF. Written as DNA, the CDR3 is TGTGCCAGCAGAGAAGGAGGACCCATCAACACCGGGGAGCTGTTTTTT.

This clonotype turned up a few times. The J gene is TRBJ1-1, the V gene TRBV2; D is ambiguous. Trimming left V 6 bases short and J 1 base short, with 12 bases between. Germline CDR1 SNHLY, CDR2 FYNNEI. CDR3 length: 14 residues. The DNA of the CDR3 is TGTGCCAGCAGAAAGGAGGCTGCGAACACTGAAGCTTTCTTT. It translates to CASRKEAANTEAFF.

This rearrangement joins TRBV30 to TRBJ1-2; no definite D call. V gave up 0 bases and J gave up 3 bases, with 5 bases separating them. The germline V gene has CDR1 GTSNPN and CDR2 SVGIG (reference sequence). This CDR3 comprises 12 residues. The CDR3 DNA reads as TGTGCCTGGAGTGTACTCGACTATGGCTACACCTTC. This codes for CAWSVLDYGYTF.

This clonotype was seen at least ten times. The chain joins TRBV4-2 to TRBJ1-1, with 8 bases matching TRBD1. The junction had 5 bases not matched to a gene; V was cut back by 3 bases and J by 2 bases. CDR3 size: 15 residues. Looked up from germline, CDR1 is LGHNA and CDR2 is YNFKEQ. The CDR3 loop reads CASSQTTGANTEAFF. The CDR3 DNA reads TGTGCCAGCAGCCAGACGACAGGGGCCAACACTGAAGCTTTCTTT.

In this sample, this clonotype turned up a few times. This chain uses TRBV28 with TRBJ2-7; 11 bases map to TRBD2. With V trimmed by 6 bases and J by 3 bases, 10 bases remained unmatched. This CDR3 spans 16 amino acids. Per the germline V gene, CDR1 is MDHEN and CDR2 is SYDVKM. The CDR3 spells CASRLGPTSGIYEQYF. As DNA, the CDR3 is TGTGCCAGCAGACTAGGCCCGACTAGCGGGATCTACGAGCAGTACTTC. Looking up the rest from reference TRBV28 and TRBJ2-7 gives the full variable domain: DVKVTQSSRYLVKRTGEKVFLECVQDMDHENMFWYRQDPGLGLRLIYFSYDVKMKEKGDIPEGYSVSREKKERFSLILESASTNQTSMYLCASRLGPTSGIYEQYFGPGTRLTVT.

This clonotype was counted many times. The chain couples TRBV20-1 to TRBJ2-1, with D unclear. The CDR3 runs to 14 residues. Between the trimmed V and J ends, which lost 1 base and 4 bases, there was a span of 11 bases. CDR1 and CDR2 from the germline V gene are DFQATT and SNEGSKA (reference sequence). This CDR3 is CSARAQSNYNEQFF. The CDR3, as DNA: TGCAGTGCTAGAGCCCAAAGTAATTACAATGAGCAGTTCTTC.

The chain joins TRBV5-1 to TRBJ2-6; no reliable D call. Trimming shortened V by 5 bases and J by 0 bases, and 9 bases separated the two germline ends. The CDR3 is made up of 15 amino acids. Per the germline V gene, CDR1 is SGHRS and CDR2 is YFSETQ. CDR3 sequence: CASRGTVSGANVLTF. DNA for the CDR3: TGCGCCAGCAGGGGCACAGTCTCTGGGGCCAACGTCCTGACTTTC.

This CDR3 is CASSTRGGPSLEQFF. For the CDR3, the DNA is TGTGCCAGTAGTACGCGTGGGGGCCCCTCCTTAGAGCAGTTCTTC. The chain employs TRBV19 and TRBJ2-1; D might be TRBD1 (6 bases). The CDR3 consists of 15 residues. V dropped 4 bases and J dropped 10 bases, with 20 bases sitting between them. Germline CDR1 is LNHDA and CDR2 is SQIVND (reference sequence).